This entry features one T cell receptor beta chain sequence. The antigen it binds to is not known. No much larger clone is present one base from it, and per-base qualities are unavailable. Sorted T cell subsets were CFSE-labeled and co-cultured for around five days with allogeneic regulatory or mature dendritic cells at a 1:10 DC:T ratio. FACS was used to sort CD4+ or CD8+ cells into naive T cells (CD45RA+) and memory T cells (CD45RO+). T cells for TCR sequencing came from two healthy control subjects. The Qiagen DNeasy Blood & Tissue Kit was used to extract genomic DNA. These data originate in a study of regulatory dendritic cells for organ transplantation (dated by TCRdb to 2017 to 2019). With regard to the full study: Regulatory dendritic cells were generated from monocytes cultured with vitamin D3 on days 0 and 4 and IL-10 on day 4. To evaluate the response of the DCs to a potent maturation-inducing agent, LPS was added to DC cultures on day 6. The TCRbeta repertoires of sorted naive and memory CD4+ and CD8+ T cells were sequenced before and after allostimulation with regulatory or mature dendritic cells. What the study reported, not specific to this receptor: Among the resting subsets, memory CD8+ T cells contained the most alloreactive TCR clonotypes. Expansion of memory CD8+ clones was induced by allostimulation in both subjects, but more limited expansion appeared to be induced by regulatory dendritic cells than by mature dendritic cells. Repertoires were highly diverse in naive CD4+ and CD8+ T cells, less diverse in memory cells, and most oligoclonal in memory CD8+ cells. Only two subjects were sequenced, and the authors noted considerable between-individual heterogeneity in the alloreactive memory CD8+ T cell pool.

Counted from cysteine to phenylalanine, this CDR3 has 14 amino acids. Just CDR3 DNA is preserved here, 42 bases in frame from base 1. Via the germline V gene, CDR1 is SGHTS and CDR2 YDEGEE. For this chain, trimming is 2 bases at the V end and 6 bases at the J end, and the number of junction bases without a gene match is 3. TCRbeta CDR3 regions were amplified by multiplexed two-step PCR using Vbeta-specific forward primers and Jbeta-specific reverse primers. The TCRbeta libraries were sequenced on an Illumina instrument via the immunoSEQ service. The study's own analysis went as follows. IMGT annotation was used to assign V, D and J genes, and synthetic CDR3 analogues were used to correct the counts for multiplex PCR bias. The immunoSEQ Analyzer calculated repertoire clonality as one minus the normalized Shannon entropy. Clonal expansion was defined by Fisher's exact test with Benjamini-Hochberg false discovery rate control, using two-tailed P<0.01. TCRdb carries this immuneACCESS record with in-frame sequences only. Its versions omit some clonotypes, under half of them owing to an unresolved V gene in the studies checked, with the rest unexplained. V and J calls plus clone size are reproduced from that table; the DNA served to infer D and trimming. This sample is represented by some 11,000 clones; just under 80% of them were singletons. The ten biggest clones cover more than 1% of the sample.

What was sequenced was naive CD8+ T cells from blood cultured with regulatory dendritic cells. The sample's cell subset or site label, in plain terms: CD45RA+ naive T cells. The origin of this receptor is a human donor in good health. In this chain, TRBV5-8 is recombined with TRBJ1-2, with 11 junctional bases fitting TRBD1. The DNA sequence reads TGTGCCAGCAGCTTCGGGACAGGGGGTAATGGCTACACCTTC. Translated, it reads CASSFGTGGNGYTF.